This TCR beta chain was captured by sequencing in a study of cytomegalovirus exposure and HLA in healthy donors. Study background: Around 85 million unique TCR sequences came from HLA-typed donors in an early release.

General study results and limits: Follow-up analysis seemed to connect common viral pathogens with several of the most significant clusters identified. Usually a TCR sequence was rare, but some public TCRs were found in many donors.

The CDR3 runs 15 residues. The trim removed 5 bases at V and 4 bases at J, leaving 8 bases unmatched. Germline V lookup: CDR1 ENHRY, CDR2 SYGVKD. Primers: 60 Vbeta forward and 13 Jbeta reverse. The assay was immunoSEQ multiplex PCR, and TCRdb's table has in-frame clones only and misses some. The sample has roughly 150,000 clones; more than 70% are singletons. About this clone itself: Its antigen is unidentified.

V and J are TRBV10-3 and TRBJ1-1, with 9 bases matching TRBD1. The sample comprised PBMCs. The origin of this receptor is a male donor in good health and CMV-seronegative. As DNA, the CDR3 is TGTGCCATCAGTAGGGGACAGGGAGGCGGCACTGAAGCTTTCTTT. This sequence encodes CAISRGQGGGTEAFF.